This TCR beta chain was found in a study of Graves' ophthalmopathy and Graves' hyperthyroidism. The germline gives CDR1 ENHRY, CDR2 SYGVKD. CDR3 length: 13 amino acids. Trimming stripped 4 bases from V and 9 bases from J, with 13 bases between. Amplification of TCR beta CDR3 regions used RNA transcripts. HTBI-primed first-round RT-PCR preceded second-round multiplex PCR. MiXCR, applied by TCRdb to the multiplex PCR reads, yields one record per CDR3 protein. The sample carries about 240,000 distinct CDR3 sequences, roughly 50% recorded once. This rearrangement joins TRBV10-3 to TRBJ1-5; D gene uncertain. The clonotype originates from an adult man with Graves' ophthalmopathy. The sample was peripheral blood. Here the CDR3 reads CAISVDVKGPQHF. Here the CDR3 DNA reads TGTGCCATCAGTGTAGATGTAAAAGGGCCCCAGCATTTT.